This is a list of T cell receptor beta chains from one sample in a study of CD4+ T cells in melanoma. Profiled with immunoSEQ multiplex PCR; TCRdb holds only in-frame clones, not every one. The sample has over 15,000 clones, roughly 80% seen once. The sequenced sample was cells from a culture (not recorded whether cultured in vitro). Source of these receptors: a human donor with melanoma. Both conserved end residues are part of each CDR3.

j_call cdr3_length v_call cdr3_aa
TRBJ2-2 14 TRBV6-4 CASSEEGSTGELFF
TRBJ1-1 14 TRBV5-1 CASSVVQGSAEAFF
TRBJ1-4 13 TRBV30 CAWNRGRNEKLFF
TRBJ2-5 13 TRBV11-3 CASSFSRGQAQYF
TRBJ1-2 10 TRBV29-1 CSVVGYGYTF
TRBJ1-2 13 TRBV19 CASVGSSNYGYTF
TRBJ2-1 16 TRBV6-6 CASAGLAGGSFNEQFF
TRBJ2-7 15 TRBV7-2 CASRKDYQVALEQYF
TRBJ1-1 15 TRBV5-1 CASSLSVQGNTEAFF
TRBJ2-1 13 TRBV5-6 CASSLQGLDEQFF
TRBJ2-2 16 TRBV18 CASSPRASGYTGELFF
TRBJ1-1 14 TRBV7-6 CASSSSGGGTEAFF
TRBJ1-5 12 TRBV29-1 CSVRTGNQPQHF
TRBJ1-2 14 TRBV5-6 CASSLAQTPRGYTF
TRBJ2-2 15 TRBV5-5 CASGSAGANTGELFF
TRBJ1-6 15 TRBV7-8 CASSVRGRYNSPLHF
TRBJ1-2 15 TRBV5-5 CASSGIWAGSYGYTF
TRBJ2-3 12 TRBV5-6 CASSFFQIGQYF
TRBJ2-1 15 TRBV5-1 CASSYLGSSSNEQFF
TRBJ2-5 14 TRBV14 CASSQGWTGETQYF
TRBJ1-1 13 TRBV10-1 CASSDTGEAEAFF
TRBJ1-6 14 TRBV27 CASSSEGYNSPLHF
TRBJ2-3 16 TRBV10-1 CASNSGNSGGPRKQYF
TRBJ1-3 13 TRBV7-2 CASRFKGGNTIYF
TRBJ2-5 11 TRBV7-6 CASSPAETQYF
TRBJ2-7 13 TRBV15 CATSDYPNYEQYF
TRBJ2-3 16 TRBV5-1 CASSLPGTTSTDTQYF
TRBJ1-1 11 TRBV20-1 CSARAESEAFF
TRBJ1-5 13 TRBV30 CAWSWGENQPQHF
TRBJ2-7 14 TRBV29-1 CSVPGPGGNYEQYF